The TCR beta chain described here comes from a study of cytomegalovirus exposure and HLA in healthy donors. Study-wide points: As was reported, the classifier diagnosed cytomegalovirus status with high specificity and sensitivity. The only immune exposure information that was available was CMV serostatus. Most observed TCR sequences were rare, whereas some public TCRs were detected in many donors. In an earlier analysis, in roughly 580 donors, most V segments appeared productive either ~87% or ~30% of the time.

Both 60 Vbeta primers and 13 Jbeta primers went into the PCR. Assay used: immunoSEQ multiplex PCR; TCRdb lists only in-frame clones, some missing. Of some 69,000 clones listed, roughly 80% are singletons. A remark on this clone: The target antigen is unknown.

This CDR3 spans 14 amino acids. J was trimmed by 7 bases and V by 6 bases; bases with no gene match: 8. Germline V gene lookup returns CDR1 MNHEY and CDR2 SMNVEV (reference sequence). This receptor was taken from a woman younger than 45 in good health and CMV-seronegative. Sequencing was carried out using PBMCs. The chain has TRBV27 and TRBJ2-2; 7 bases agree with TRBD1. CDR3 sequence reads: CASSDRARVGELFF. The CDR3 coding sequence is TGTGCCAGCAGCGACAGGGCAAGGGTCGGGGAGCTGTTTTTT.